This TCR beta chain was recovered during a study of circulating CD8 cells and anti-PD-1 response in melanoma. V dropped 3 bases and J dropped 1 base, with 15 bases sitting between them. Looked up from germline, CDR1 is MDHEN and CDR2 is SYDVKM. The CDR3 length is 16 residues. Live CD3+CD8+TCRalphabeta+ cells were sorted into four subsets by PD-1 and/or TIGIT. Each library started from about 15 ng of total RNA using the QIAseq Immune Repertoire TCR panel. TCRdb analysed the reads with MiXCR anew, one entry per CDR3 protein. The repertoire holds over 950 distinct CDR3 sequences, approximately 10% seen once, with roughly 57% in the top ten.

Sequencing used CD8+ T cells from PBMCs, obtained at baseline or after one month of anti-PD-1 therapy (not recorded which). The sequence was obtained from a human donor with melanoma. J is TRBJ1-1 and V is TRBV28; D unclear. The CDR3 loop is CASSFPLGQKNTEAFF. CDR3 DNA: TGTGCCAGCAGTTTTCCCCTCGGCCAGAAGAACACTGAAGCTTTCTTT.